These T cell receptor beta chains were read from a single sample in a study of T cell repertoires in cytomegalovirus infection. TCRdb re-called the reads with MiXCR, one entry per CDR3 protein. The sample holds roughly 600,000 distinct CDR3 sequences; 20% to 30% are singletons and the top ten take less than 9.5%. Sequenced: CD8+ T cells from PBMCs. Receptors were obtained from a human donor in good health (CMV status not recorded). Some clones in this sample may be carry-over from other donors' samples. Each CDR3 is given with its conserved first and last residue. Each record gives: V gene, J gene, clone size, D gene, CDR3 DNA, CDR3 protein. The D gene is left open where the match is weak. Expanded clones are given a class, and other clones once, few, many or no size at all.

TRBV28	TRBJ2-3	-	TRBD2	TGTGCCAACAGTCCCCCCCCGGGGCGGGGGGAAACAGATACGCAGTATTTT	CANSPPPGRGETDTQYF
TRBV7-6	TRBJ2-7	once	-	TGTGCCAGCACCTGGGGAGTCACCTACGAGCAGTACTTC	CASTWGVTYEQYF
TRBV7-9	TRBJ1-2	many	-	TGTGCCAGCAGCGGAGGTACAGGGACCCGTCGATCTTTCACCTTC	CASSGGTGTRRSFTF
TRBV11-3	TRBJ1-2	-	-	TGTGCCAGCAGCTTAGGCGCAGGGATGAACTATGGCTACACCTTC	CASSLGAGMNYGYTF
TRBV20-1	TRBJ2-3	few	-	TGCAGTTCGAAGGGTTGGGTAGGCCACGCCACAGATACGCAGTATTTT	CSSKGWVGHATDTQYF
TRBV29-1	TRBJ1-2	few	-	TGCAGCGTTCCGACCCTTAGGAGGGACCTCGGCTATGGCTACACCTTC	CSVPTLRRDLGYGYTF
TRBV12-3/TRBV12-4	TRBJ2-7	few	-	TGTGCCAGCAGGCCGGGACCGAGCATCTACGAGCAGTACTTC	CASRPGPSIYEQYF
TRBV7-9	TRBJ2-4	few	-	TGTGCCAGCAGCAACTCACCCGACCCGGCGGACATTCAGTACTTC	CASSNSPDPADIQYF
TRBV6-2/TRBV6-3	TRBJ1-5	-	TRBD1	TGTGCCAGCAGTAAAACAGGGGGGCCAAATCAGCCCCAGCATTTT	CASSKTGGPNQPQHF
TRBV7-2	TRBJ2-7	many	-	TGTGCCAGCAGCTTGCAGGGGGGCCGATACGAGCAGTACTTC	CASSLQGGRYEQYF
TRBV27	TRBJ2-4	-	-	TGTGCCAGCATCAAGAGGGCCTATGAGGAGTACTTC	CASIKRAYEEYF
TRBV18	TRBJ2-7	-	-	TGTGCCTCTGGCGGAGGGGACTCCTACGAGCAGTACTTC	CASGGGDSYEQYF
TRBV24-1	TRBJ2-1	few	TRBD2	TGTGCCACCAGTGATCTGACTAGCGGGGGCCTCAATGAGCAGTTCTTC	CATSDLTSGGLNEQFF
TRBV7-9	TRBJ2-7	-	TRBD1	TGTGCCAGCAGTCAGGAAGGGGGCCTGCCCCACGAGCAGTACTTC	CASSQEGGLPHEQYF
TRBV7-2	TRBJ2-1	many	TRBD1	TGTGCCAGCAGCTACACGCGGACAGGCTACAATGAGCAGTTCTTC	CASSYTRTGYNEQFF
TRBV7-9	TRBJ2-7	-	TRBD1	TGTGTGGGACAGGGAAGCTCCTACGAGCAGTACTTC	CVGQGSSYEQYF
TRBV7-2	TRBJ2-3	many	-	TGTGCCAGCAGCTTAGGTAACGACGGGCTGACAGATACGCAGTATTTT	CASSLGNDGLTDTQYF
TRBV7-8	TRBJ2-2	many	-	TGTGCCAGCAGCTTAGGACGAGGGGTGAACACCGGGGAGCTGTTTTTT	CASSLGRGVNTGELFF
TRBV14	TRBJ2-1	-	TRBD1	TGTGCCAGCAGCCAAGACGGGACAGGGTACTACAATGAGCAGTTCTTC	CASSQDGTGYYNEQFF
TRBV7-4	TRBJ2-7	-	-	TGTGCCAGCAGCCTTGACAGAGACAAGAGCTACGAGCAGTACTTC	CASSLDRDKSYEQYF
TRBV6-2/TRBV6-3	TRBJ2-3	-	TRBD2	TGTGCCAGTCTGCCGGGACTAGGCACAGATACGCTGTATTTT	CASLPGLGTDTLYF
TRBV7-6	TRBJ2-1	-	TRBD2	TGTGCCAGCAGCTTGATCTCGACTAGCGGGTACAATGAGCAGTTCTTC	CASSLISTSGYNEQFF
TRBV7-9	TRBJ1-1	-	TRBD1	TGTGCCAGCAGCTTATCTGCAGGACAGGCTCTGAACACTGAAGCTTTCTTT	CASSLSAGQALNTEAFF